This TCR beta chain was sequenced during a study of T-cell reconstitution after alpha-beta-depleted transplantation in children. The CDR3 has 14 amino acids. Unmatched junction bases numbered 9, after V lost 5 bases and J lost 5 bases. From germline, CDR1 is MNHEY and CDR2 SMNVEV (reference sequence). Molecular barcoding with unique molecular identifiers was used for the TCRbeta library. TCRdb called the PCR reads again in MiXCR, with one record for every CDR3 protein. The sample lists hundreds of thousands of distinct CDR3 sequences, around 18% occurring once. This clonotype was seen repeatedly, ten times or more.

This specimen consisted of PBMCs from the stem cell graft donor, obtained from the stem cell graft. This sequence was found in a human donor who donated a stem cell graft to a child with acute lymphoblastic leukemia. The chain carries TRBV27 and TRBJ2-7, with 7 nucleotides matching TRBD1. CDR3 residues: CASSPWTGSNEQYF. In nucleotides, the CDR3 is TGTGCCAGCAGTCCCTGGACAGGTTCCAACGAGCAGTACTTC.